Presented here are 5 T cell receptor beta chains from one specimen sequenced in a study of T cells in Graves' hyperthyroidism and ophthalmopathy. TCR beta CDR3 regions were amplified from RNA transcripts. Carried out on the TCR CDR3, a first-round RT-PCR used the HTBI primer set. One entry per CDR3 protein results from TCRdb running MiXCR on the multiplex PCR reads. The table includes 500,000 or so distinct CDR3 sequences, 15% to 20% detected once. The material sequenced was blood. These TCRs come from a woman under 30 with Graves' ophthalmopathy.

About this clonotype: Possible read error: a much larger clone is one base away. The rearrangement links TRBV28 to TRBJ2-7; 9 bases match TRBD1. The CDR3 covers 14 residues. V lost 5 bases to trimming and J lost 3 bases; unmatched junction nucleotides: 5. Germline CDR1 reads MDHEN; CDR2 reads SYDVKM. Here the CDR3 reads CASSEPGQGYEQYF. The CDR3, as DNA: TGTGCCAGCAGTGAACCGGGACAGGGCTACGAGCAGTACTTC.

This clonotype has just a few counts. The chain joins TRBV19 to TRBJ1-5; D may be TRBD1 (6 bases). V was trimmed by 2 bases and J by 5 bases, leaving 19 bases between them. The CDR3 extends over 17 amino acids. Germline V CDR1 and CDR2: LNHDA, SQIVND (reference sequence). The CDR3: CASSINRVIRRDQPQHF. The DNA for the CDR3 is TGTGCCAGTAGTATAAACAGGGTGATTCGTCGCGATCAGCCCCAGCATTTT.

The table lists this clonotype with many counts. The chain carries TRBV2 and TRBJ2-1; 7 bases align to TRBD1. CDR1 is SNHLY and CDR2 is FYNNEI in the germline V gene. The CDR3 runs to 14 residues. Trimming removed 7 bases from V and 6 bases from J; junction bases left unmatched: 9. The chain's CDR3 is CASTWGQRPNEQFF. As DNA, the CDR3 is TGTGCCAGCACTTGGGGACAGAGACCCAATGAGCAGTTCTTC.

This clonotype was observed a handful of times. This chain uses TRBV6-4 with TRBJ2-7, with 12 bases aligning to TRBD2. V shed 3 bases and J 3 bases; nucleotides not matched to a gene: 0. Germline CDR1 reads MRHNA; CDR2 reads SNTAGT. The CDR3 runs to 14 residues. The CDR3 nucleotides are TGTGCCAGCAGTGAGACTAGCGGGAGCTACGAGCAGTACTTC. Its translation is CASSETSGSYEQYF.

This clonotype was counted ten times or more. The chain recombines TRBV28 with TRBJ2-5; D may correspond to TRBD1 or TRBD2 (5 bases each). The germline CDR1 and CDR2 sequences are MDHEN and SYDVKM. V was pared by 1 base and J by 3 bases, with 12 bases between. The CDR3 contains 15 residues. The CDR3 DNA is TGTGCCAGCAGTTTATACAGGAGGATTGAAGAGACCCAGTACTTC. Translating gives CASSLYRRIEETQYF.